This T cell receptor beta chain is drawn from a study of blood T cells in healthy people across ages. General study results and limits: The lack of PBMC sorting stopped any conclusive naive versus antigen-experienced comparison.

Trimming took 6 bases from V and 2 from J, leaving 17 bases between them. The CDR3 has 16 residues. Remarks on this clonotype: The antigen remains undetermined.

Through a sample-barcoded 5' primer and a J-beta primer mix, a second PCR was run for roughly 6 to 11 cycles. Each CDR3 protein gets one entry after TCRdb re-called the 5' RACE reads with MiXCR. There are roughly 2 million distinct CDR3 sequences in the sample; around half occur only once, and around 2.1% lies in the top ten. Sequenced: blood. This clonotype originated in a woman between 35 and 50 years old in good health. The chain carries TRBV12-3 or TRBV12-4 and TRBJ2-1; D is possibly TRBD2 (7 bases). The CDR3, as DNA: TGTGCCAGCAGCTTGGGGGGGGCCGTGACCTACAATGAGCAGTTCTTC. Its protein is CASSLGGAVTYNEQFF.